The entry that follows covers one T cell receptor (beta chain) sequence. Per the authors' pipeline: Researchers report that nucleated cell counts were estimated from reference gene primer amplification. Generated by immunoSEQ multiplex PCR, the TCRdb table keeps only in-frame clones and is missing some. V and J calls plus clone size are reproduced from that table; the DNA served to infer D and trimming. The table shows about 50,000 clones, with more than 70% occurring only once. These data belong to a study of blood T cell repertoires in COVID-19. Germline CDR1 is LNHNV and CDR2 is YYDKDF (reference sequence). The CDR3 is 17 residues long. V was clipped by 3 bases and J by 2 bases, with 18 bases between them.

The chain has TRBV15 and TRBJ2-3; D is perhaps TRBD2 (7 bases). The sequenced sample was peripheral blood. This sequence was found in a woman of 80 years or more with acute or convalescent COVID-19. As DNA, the CDR3 is TGTGCCACCAGCAGGAGCTTGAGGGGGGGCCTCACAGATACGCAGTATTTT. Translation: CATSRSLRGGLTDTQYF.